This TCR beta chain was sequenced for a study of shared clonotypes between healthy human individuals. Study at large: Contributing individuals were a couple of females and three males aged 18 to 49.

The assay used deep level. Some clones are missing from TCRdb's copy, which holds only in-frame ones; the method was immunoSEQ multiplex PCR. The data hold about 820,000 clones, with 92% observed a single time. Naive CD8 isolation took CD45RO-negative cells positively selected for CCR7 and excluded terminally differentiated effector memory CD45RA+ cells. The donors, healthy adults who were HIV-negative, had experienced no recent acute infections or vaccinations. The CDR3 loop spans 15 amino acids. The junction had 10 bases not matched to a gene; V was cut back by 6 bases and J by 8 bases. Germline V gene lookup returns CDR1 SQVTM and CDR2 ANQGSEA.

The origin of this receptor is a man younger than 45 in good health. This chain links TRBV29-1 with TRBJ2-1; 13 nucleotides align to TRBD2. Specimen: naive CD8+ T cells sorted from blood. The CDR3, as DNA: TGCAGCGTCCCCATACTAGCGGGAGGGCTTTATGAGCAGTTCTTC. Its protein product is CSVPILAGGLYEQFF.